This TCR beta chain was sequenced for a study of cytotoxic CD8 clonotypes in ibrutinib-treated CLL. Study-level background: Samples showed on average about 280,000 productive templates and 94,082 productive rearrangements.

The CDR3 is made up of 16 amino acids. CDR1 and CDR2 from the germline V gene are SEHNR and FQNEAQ (reference sequence). The trim removed 5 bases at V and 6 bases at J, leaving 9 bases unmatched. Some clones are missing from TCRdb's copy, which holds only in-frame ones; the method was immunoSEQ multiplex PCR. The profile shows about 140,000 clones, approximately 90% of them singletons. The material was PBMCs, obtained after 12 months of ibrutinib treatment. The receptor's source is a human donor with chronic lymphocytic leukemia. J is TRBJ2-3 and V is TRBV7-9; 12 bases are a match to TRBD2. This chain's CDR3 is CASSRTLAGGTDTQYF. The CDR3 DNA sequence: TGTGCCAGCAGCAGAACGCTAGCGGGAGGGACCGATACGCAGTATTTT.